The source of this T cell receptor (beta chain) is a study of cytomegalovirus exposure and HLA in healthy donors. Across the whole study: Among about 380 genotyped donors, approximately 80% fell in the Caucasian-associated ancestry cluster. Study findings and constraints: Accurate prediction of most subjects' HLA-A and HLA-B alleles from TCR beta sequences was reported.

With 60 Vbeta and 13 Jbeta primers, the PCR was carried out. Assay used: immunoSEQ multiplex PCR; TCRdb lists only in-frame clones, some missing. The table lists approximately 100,000 clones, about 81% of them singletons. With regard to this clone: Its antigen remains unknown. The same CDR3 is also encoded by other DNA sequences in this sample.

CDR3 size: 16 residues. Germline CDR1 and CDR2: SEHNR and FQNEAQ (reference sequence). Unmatched junction bases numbered 4, after V lost 1 base and J lost 2 bases. The receptor's source is a man aged 35 to 55 in good health and CMV-seronegative. The sample was PBMCs. The rearrangement links TRBV7-9 to TRBJ2-7, with TRBD1 matching over 11 bases. CDR3 in amino acids: CASSLGTGGQTYEQYF. Written as DNA, the CDR3 is TGTGCCAGCAGCTTAGGGACAGGGGGCCAAACCTACGAGCAGTACTTC.